This T cell receptor beta chain was obtained from a study of T cells expressing NK-cell markers. Study results and caveats: There were several donors in whom these clonotypes also led the CD3+CD56-NKG2C+ fraction. Over 5 donors carried dominant NKG2C+ clonotypes that made up about 1.0-7.0% of their CD8+ T cells.

From its re-call of the 5' RACE reads, TCRdb lists each CDR3 protein once, without DNA. This table lists 300,000 to 500,000 distinct CDR3 sequences. On this clonotype itself: Its antigen remains unidentified.

The germline gives CDR1 ENHRY, CDR2 SYGVKD. The length of the CDR3 is 14 residues. The chain couples TRBV10-3 to TRBJ2-2. The specimen was blood T cells: a sorted CD56 or NKG2C T cell subset, CD4+ or CD8+ T cells, or bulk PBMC T cells (not recorded which). The receptor's source is a woman aged 50 to 60 in good health. The CDR3 spells CAISELGVRGELFF.